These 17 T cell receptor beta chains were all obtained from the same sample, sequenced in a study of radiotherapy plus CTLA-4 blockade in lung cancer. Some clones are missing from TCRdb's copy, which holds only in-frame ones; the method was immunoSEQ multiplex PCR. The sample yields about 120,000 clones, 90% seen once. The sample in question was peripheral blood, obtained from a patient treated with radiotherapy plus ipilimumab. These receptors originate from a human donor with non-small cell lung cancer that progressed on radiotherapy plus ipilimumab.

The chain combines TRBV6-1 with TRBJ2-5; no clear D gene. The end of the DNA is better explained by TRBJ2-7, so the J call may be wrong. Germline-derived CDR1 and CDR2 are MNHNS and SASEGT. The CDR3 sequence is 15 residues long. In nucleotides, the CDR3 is TGTGCCAGCAGTGACGGAAGTGGAAGCTCCTACGAGCAGTACTTC. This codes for CASSDGSGSSYEQYF.

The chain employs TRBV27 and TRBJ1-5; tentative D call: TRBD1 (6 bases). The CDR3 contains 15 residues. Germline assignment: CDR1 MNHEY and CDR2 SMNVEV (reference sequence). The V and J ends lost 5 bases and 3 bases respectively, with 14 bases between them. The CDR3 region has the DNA TGTGCCAGCAGTCCCTCCAGGGGTAACAATCAGCCCCAGCATTTT. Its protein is CASSPSRGNNQPQHF.

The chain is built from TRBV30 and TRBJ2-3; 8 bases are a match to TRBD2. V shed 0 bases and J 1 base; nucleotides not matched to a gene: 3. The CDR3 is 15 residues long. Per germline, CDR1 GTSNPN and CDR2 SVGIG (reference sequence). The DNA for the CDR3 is TGTGCCTGGAGTGTAGGGACTAGTGGCACAGATACGCAGTATTTT. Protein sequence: CAWSVGTSGTDTQYF.

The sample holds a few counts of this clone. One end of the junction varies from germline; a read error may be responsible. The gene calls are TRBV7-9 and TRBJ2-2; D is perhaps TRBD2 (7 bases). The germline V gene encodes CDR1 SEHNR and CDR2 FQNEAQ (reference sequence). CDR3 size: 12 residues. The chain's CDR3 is CASTAGRGQAIF. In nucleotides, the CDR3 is TGTGCCAGCACCGCTGGGCGGGGGCAGGCTATTTTT. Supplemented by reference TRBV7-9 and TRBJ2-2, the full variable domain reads DTGVSQNPRHKITKRGQNVTFRCDPISEHNRLYWYRQTLGQGPEFLTYFQNEAQLEKSRLLSDRFSAERPKGSFSTLEIQRTEQGDSAMYLCASTAGRGQAIFGEGSRLTVL.

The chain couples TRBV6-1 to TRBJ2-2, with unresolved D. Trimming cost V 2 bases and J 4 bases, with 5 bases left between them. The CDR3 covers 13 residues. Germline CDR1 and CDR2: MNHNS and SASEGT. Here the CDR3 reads CASSELLTGELFF. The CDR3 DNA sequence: TGTGCCAGCAGTGAATTGCTCACCGGGGAGCTGTTTTTT.

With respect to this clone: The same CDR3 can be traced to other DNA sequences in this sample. The CDR3, as DNA: TGTGCCAGCAGCTTAGGGGTGAGGGGACAACTTGAAGCTTTCTTT. It yields the protein CASSLGVRGQLEAFF. The chain uses TRBV11-2 and TRBJ1-1; maybe TRBD1 (6 bases). The CDR3 is made up of 15 amino acids. Looked up from germline, CDR1 is SGHAT and CDR2 is FQNNGV. Trimming removed 1 base from V and 7 bases from J, with 16 bases in between.

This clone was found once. The CDR3 protein is CASSQDRTTNEKLFF. CDR3 in DNA: TGTGCCAGCAGTCAAGACAGAACAACTAATGAAAAACTGTTTTTT. The chain has TRBV2 and TRBJ1-4; D may be TRBD1 (5 bases). V lost 5 bases to trimming and J lost 0 bases, with 10 bases between them. This CDR3 is built from 15 residues. Germline CDR1 SNHLY, CDR2 FYNNEI.

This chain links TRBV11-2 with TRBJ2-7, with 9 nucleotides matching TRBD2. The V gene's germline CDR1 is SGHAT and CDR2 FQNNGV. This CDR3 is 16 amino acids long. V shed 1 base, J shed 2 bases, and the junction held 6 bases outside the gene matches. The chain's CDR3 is CASSLAPSGRTYEQYF. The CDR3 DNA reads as TGTGCCAGCAGCTTAGCGCCGAGCGGGAGGACCTACGAGCAGTACTTC.

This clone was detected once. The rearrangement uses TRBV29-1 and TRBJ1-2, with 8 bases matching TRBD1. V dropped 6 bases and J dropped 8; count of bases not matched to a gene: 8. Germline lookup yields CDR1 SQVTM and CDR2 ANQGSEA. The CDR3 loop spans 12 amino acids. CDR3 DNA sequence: TGCAGCGTACACACTGGGACAGGCGGCTACACCTTC. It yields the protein CSVHTGTGGYTF.

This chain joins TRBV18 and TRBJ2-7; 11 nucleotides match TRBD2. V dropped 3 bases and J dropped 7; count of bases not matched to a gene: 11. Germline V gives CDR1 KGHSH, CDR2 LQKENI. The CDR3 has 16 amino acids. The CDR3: CASSPLAGGLVKEQYF. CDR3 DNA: TGTGCCAGCTCACCCCTAGCGGGAGGACTGGTTAAGGAGCAGTACTTC.

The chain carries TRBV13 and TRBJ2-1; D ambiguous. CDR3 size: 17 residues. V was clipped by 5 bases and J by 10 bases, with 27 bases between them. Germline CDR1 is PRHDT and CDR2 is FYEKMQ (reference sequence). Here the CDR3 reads CASSPWSHVRRVGEQFF. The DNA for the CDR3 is TGTGCCAGCAGCCCATGGTCGCATGTCCGCCGTGTGGGGGAGCAGTTCTTC.

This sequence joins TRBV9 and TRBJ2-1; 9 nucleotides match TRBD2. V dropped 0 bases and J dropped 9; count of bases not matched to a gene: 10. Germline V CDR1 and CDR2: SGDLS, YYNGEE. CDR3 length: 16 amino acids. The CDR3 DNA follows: TGTGCCAGCAGCGTAGTAGCGGGAGACGGCCAGAGTGAGCAGTTCTTC. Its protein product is CASSVVAGDGQSEQFF.

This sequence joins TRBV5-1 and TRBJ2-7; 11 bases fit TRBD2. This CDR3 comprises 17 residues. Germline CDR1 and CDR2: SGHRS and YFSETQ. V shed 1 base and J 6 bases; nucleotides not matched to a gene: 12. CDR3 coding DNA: TGCGCCAGCAGCTTGAGGGCTAGCGGGAGGTCCCACCGCGAGCAGTACTTC. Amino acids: CASSLRASGRSHREQYF.

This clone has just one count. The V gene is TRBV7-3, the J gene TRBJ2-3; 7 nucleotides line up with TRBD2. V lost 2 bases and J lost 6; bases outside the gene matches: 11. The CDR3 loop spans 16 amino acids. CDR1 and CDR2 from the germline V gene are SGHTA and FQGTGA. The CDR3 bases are TGTGCCAGCAGCTTAGGCAGCGGGATACCAACGGATACGCAGTATTTT. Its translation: CASSLGSGIPTDTQYF.

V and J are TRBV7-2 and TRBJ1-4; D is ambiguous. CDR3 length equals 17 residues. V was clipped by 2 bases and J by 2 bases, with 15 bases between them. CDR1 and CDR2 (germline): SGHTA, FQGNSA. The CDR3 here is CASSLNGGFLTNEKLFF. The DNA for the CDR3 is TGTGCCAGCAGCTTAAACGGCGGTTTTTTGACTAATGAAAAACTGTTTTTT.

The CDR3 here is CASSETQNPGETQYF. DNA for the CDR3: TGCGCCAGCAGCGAAACGCAGAACCCCGGGGAGACCCAGTACTTC. This chain uses TRBV5-1 with TRBJ2-5; D is ambiguous. This CDR3 spans 15 amino acids. Trimming took off 4 bases at V and 5 bases at J, with 18 bases between the two ends. The germline V gene encodes CDR1 SGHRS and CDR2 YFSETQ.

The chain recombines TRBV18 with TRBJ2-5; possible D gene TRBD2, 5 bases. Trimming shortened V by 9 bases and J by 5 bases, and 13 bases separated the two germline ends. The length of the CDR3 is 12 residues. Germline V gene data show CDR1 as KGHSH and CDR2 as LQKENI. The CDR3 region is CASTGPGETQYF. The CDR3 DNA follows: TGTGCCAGTACGGGTCCGGGGGAGACCCAGTACTTC.